This section outlines one TCR beta chain sequence together with its context. The antigen is undetermined. Germline V gene lookup returns CDR1 PRHDT and CDR2 FYEKMQ (reference sequence). The CDR3 is made up of 16 amino acids. V lost 0 bases to trimming and J lost 7 bases; unmatched junction nucleotides: 9. This record comes from a study of cytomegalovirus exposure and HLA in healthy donors. Study conclusions and caveats: About 150 TCR beta chains were listed as cytomegalovirus-associated. In a later analysis, across HLA loci, associated TCR counts were highest for DRB1, lowest for HLA-C. Further analysis, carried out later, found HLA-associated TCR beta chains more clonally expanded than equally common other chains.

This PCR relied on a set of 60 Vbeta primers and 13 Jbeta primers. The repertoire was sequenced with immunoSEQ multiplex PCR; TCRdb's copy has only in-frame clones and lacks some. This sample has about 180,000 clones, with roughly 85% found just once. The chain joins TRBV13 to TRBJ1-3, with TRBD1 identical over 7 bases. The source material was PBMCs. This sequence originates from a woman in her 40s in good health and CMV-seronegative. CDR3 DNA: TGTGCCAGCAGCTTAGGGGGGACAGCTACCGCGAACACCATATATTTT. This gives the protein CASSLGGTATANTIYF.